This T cell receptor (beta chain) was found in a study of cytomegalovirus exposure and HLA in healthy donors. General study points: Both high specificity and high sensitivity reportedly marked the classifier's diagnosis of cytomegalovirus status.

This clone came up once. No antigen is known for it. This CDR3 has 16 amino acids. V lost 1 base and J 7 bases, leaving 17 bases between the germline ends. Germline assignment: CDR1 LNHNV and CDR2 YYDKDF (reference sequence). Vbeta (60) and Jbeta (13) primers were used in the PCR. Assay used: immunoSEQ multiplex PCR; TCRdb lists only in-frame clones, some missing. This sample has approximately 170,000 clones, with approximately 73% found just once. This clonotype was sampled from a man aged 50-59 years in good health and CMV-seronegative. The chain is built from TRBV15 and TRBJ2-1; perhaps TRBD2 as D (5 bases). Material for sequencing was PBMCs. The CDR3 loop is CATSRAGGTTKNEQFF. DNA for the CDR3: TGTGCCACCAGCAGAGCTGGAGGAACTACTAAAAATGAGCAGTTCTTC. Looking up the rest from reference TRBV15 and TRBJ2-1 gives the full variable domain: DAMVIQNPRYQVTQFGKPVTLSCSQTLNHNVMYWYQQKSSQAPKLLFHYYDKDFNNEADTPDNFQSRRPNTSFCFLDIRSPGLGDTAMYLCATSRAGGTTKNEQFFGPGTRLTVL.